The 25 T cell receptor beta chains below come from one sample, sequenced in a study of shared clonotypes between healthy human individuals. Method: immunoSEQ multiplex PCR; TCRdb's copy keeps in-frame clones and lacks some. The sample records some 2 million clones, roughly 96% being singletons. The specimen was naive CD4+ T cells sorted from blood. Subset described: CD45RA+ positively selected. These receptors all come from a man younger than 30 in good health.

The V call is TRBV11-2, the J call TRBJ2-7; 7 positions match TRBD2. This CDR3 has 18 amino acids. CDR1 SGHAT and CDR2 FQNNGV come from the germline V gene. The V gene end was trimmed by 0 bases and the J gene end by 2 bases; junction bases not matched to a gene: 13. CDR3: CASSLEEYRLAVTYEQYF. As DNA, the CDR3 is TGTGCCAGCAGCTTAGAGGAGTATCGGCTAGCGGTAACCTACGAGCAGTACTTC.

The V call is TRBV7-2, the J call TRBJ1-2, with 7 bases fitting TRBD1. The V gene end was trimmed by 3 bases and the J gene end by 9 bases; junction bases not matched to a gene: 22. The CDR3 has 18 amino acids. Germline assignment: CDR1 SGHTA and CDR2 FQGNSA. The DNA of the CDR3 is TGTGCCAGCAGCTTTTTAGTAGGGGGCCTAATACTGTATGGGAGCTACACCTTC. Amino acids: CASSFLVGGLILYGSYTF. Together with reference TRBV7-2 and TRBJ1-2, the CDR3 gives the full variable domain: GAGVSQSPSNKVTEKGKDVELRCDPISGHTALYWYRQSLGQGLEFLIYFQGNSAPDKSGLPSDRFSAERTGGSVSTLTIQRTQQEDSAVYLCASSFLVGGLILYGSYTFGSGTRLTVV.

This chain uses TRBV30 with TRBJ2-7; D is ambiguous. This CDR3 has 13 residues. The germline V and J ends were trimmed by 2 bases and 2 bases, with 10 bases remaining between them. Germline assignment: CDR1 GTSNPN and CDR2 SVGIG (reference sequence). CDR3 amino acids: CAWSPDGAYEQYF. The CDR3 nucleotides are TGTGCCTGGAGTCCGGACGGAGCCTACGAGCAGTACTTC.

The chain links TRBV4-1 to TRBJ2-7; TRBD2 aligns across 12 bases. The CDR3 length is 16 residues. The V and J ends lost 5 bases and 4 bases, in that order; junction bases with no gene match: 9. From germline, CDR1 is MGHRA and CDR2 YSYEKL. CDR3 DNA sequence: TGCGCCAGCAGCTCGACTCTAGCGGGAGGGCCTTACGAGCAGTACTTC. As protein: CASSSTLAGGPYEQYF.

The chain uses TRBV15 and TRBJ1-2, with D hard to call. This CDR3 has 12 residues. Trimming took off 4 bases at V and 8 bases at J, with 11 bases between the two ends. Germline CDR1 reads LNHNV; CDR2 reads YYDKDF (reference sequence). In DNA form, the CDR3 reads TGTGCCACCAGCACGGGGATGCAGGGCTACACCTTC. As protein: CATSTGMQGYTF.

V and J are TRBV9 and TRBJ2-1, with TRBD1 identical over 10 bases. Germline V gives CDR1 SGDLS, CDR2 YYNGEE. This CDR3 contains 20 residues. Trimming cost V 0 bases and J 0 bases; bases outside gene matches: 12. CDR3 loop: CASSVGTGQGVKSSYNEQFF. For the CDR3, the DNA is TGTGCCAGCAGCGTAGGTACTGGACAGGGGGTGAAAAGCTCCTACAATGAGCAGTTCTTC.

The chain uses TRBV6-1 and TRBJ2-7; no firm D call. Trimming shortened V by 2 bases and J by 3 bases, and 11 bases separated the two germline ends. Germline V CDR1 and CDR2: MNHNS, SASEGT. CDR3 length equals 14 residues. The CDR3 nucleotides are TGTGCCAGCAGTGAAATCCTCAGTAGCTACGAGCAGTACTTC. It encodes CASSEILSSYEQYF.

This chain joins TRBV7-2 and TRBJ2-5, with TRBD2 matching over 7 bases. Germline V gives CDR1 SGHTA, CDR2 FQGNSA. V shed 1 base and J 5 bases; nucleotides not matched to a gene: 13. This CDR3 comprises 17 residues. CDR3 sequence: CASSLGKFREGRETQYF. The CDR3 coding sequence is TGTGCCAGCAGCTTAGGGAAGTTCAGGGAGGGTAGGGAGACCCAGTACTTC.

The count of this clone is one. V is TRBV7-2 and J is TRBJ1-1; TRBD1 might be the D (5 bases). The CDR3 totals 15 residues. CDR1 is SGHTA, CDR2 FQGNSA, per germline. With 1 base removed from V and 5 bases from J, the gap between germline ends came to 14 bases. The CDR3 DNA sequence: TGTGCCAGCAGCTTAGAGGCCAGGGTCATGACTGAAGCTTTCTTT. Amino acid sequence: CASSLEARVMTEAFF.

CDR3 DNA: TGTGCCAGCTCACCAGCGGGGACAGGCTACGAGCAGTACTTC. It yields the protein CASSPAGTGYEQYF. The chain couples TRBV18 to TRBJ2-7; 8 bases are a match to TRBD1. Germline trimming cut 2 bases from V and 3 bases from J; bases unmatched to any gene: 3. Germline CDR1 KGHSH, CDR2 LQKENI. The CDR3 covers 14 residues.

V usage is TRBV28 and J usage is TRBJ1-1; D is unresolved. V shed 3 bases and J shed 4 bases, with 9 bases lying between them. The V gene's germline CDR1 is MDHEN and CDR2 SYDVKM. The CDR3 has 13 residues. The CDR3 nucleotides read TGTGCCAGCAGTTTTAGAGTTGGCACTGAAGCTTTCTTT. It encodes CASSFRVGTEAFF.

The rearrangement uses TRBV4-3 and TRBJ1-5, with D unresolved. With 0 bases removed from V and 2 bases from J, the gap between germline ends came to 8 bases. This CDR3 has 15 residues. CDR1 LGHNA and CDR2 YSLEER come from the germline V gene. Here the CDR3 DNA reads TGCGCCAGCAGCCAAGATCCCGAGGGCAATCAGCCCCAGCATTTT. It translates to CASSQDPEGNQPQHF.

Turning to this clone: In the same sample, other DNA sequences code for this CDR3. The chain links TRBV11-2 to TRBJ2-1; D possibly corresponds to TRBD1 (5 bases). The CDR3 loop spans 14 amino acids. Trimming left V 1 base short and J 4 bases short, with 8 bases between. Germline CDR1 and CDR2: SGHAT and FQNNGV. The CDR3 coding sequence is TGTGCCAGCAGCTTAGGAGACAGTTACAATGAGCAGTTCTTC. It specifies CASSLGDSYNEQFF.

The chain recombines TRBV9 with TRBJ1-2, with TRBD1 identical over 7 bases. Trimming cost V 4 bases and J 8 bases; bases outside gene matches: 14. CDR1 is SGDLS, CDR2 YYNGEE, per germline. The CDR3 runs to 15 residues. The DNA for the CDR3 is TGTGCCAGCAGCTCTGGACAGGTCTCTTTCGAAGGCTACACCTTC. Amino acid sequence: CASSSGQVSFEGYTF.

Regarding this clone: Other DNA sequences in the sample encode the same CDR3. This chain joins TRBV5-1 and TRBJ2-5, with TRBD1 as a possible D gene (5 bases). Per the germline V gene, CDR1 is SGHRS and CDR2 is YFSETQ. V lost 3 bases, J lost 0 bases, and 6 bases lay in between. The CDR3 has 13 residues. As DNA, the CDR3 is TGCGCCAGCAGCTCGGACAACCAAGAGACCCAGTACTTC. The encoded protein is CASSSDNQETQYF.

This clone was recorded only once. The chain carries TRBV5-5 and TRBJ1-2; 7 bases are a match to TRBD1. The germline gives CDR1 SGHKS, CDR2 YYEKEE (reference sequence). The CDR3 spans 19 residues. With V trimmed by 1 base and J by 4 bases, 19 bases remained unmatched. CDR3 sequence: CASSLSNGGGQKGIYGYTF. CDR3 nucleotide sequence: TGTGCCAGCAGCTTGTCTAACGGTGGGGGACAGAAAGGAATCTATGGCTACACCTTC. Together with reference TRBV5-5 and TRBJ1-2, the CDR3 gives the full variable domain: DAGVTQSPTHLIKTRGQQVTLRCSPISGHKSVSWYQQVLGQGPQFIFQYYEKEERGRGNFPDRFSARQFPNYSSELNVNALLLGDSALYLCASSLSNGGGQKGIYGYTFGSGTRLTVV.

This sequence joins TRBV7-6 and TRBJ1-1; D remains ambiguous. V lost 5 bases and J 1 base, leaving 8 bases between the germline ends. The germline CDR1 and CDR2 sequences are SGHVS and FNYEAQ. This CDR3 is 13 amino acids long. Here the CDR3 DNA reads TGTGCCAGCAGCAGATCGGGGAACACTGAAGCTTTCTTT. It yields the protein CASSRSGNTEAFF.

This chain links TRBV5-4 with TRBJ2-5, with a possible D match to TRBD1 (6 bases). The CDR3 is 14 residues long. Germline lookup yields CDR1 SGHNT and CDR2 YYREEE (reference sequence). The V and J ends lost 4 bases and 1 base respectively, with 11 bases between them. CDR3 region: CASSPKDSQETQYF. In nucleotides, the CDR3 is TGTGCCAGCAGCCCTAAGGACAGCCAAGAGACCCAGTACTTC.

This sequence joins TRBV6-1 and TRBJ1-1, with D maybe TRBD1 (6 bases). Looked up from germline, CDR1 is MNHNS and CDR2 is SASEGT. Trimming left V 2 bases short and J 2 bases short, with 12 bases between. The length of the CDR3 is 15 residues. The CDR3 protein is CASSEWRGGNTEAFF. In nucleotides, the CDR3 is TGTGCCAGCAGTGAATGGAGGGGGGGCAACACTGAAGCTTTCTTT.

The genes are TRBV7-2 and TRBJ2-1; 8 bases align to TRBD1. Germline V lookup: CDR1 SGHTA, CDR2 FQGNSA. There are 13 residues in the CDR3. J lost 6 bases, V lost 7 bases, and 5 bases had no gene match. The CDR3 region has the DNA TGTGCCAGCAACAGGGGGGTCGGCAATGAGCAGTTCTTC. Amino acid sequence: CASNRGVGNEQFF.

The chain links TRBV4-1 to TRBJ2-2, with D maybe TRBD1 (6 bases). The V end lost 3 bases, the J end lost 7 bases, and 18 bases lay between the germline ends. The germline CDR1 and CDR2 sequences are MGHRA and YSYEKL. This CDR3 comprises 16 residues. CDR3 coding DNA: TGCGCCAGCAGCCAGGGGGCCCAGGCGCGAAACGGGGAGCTGTTTTTT. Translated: CASSQGAQARNGELFF.

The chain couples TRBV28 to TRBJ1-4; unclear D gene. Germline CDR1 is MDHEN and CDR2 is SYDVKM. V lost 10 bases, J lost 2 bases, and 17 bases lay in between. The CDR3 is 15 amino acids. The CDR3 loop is CATRRAGDTNEKLFF. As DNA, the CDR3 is TGTGCCACGCGTCGGGCGGGAGATACTAATGAAAAACTGTTTTTT.

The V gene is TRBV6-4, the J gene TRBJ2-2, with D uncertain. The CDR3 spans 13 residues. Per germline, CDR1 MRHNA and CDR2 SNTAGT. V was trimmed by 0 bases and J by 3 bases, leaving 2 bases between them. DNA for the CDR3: TGTGCCAGCAGTGACTCTTACACCGGGGAGCTGTTTTTT. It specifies CASSDSYTGELFF.

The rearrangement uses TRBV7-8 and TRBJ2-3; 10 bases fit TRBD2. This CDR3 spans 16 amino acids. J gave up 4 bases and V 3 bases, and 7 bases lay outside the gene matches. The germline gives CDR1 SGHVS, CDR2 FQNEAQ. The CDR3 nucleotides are TGTGCCAGCAGCTTCGCTGGGACTAGCGAGGCAGATACGCAGTATTTT. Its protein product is CASSFAGTSEADTQYF.

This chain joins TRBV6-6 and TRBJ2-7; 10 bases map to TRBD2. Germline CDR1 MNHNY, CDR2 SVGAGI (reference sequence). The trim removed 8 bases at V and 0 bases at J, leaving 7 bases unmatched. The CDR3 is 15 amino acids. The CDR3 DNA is TGTGCCAGCGCCTCAGCGGGAGGGAGCTCCTACGAGCAGTACTTC. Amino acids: CASASAGGSSYEQYF.